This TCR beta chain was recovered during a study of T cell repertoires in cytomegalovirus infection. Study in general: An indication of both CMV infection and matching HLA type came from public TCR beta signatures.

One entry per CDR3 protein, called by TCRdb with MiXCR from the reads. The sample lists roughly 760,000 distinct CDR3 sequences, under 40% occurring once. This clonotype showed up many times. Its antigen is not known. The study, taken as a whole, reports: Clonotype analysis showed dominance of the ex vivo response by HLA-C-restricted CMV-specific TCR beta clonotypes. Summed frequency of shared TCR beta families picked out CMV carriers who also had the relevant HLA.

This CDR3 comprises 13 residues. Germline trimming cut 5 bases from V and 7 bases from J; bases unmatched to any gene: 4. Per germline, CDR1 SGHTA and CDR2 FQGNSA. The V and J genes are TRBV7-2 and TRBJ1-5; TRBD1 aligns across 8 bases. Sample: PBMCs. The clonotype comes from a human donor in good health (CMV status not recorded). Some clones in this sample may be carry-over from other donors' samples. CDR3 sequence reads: CASSPDRAQPQHF. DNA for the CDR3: TGTGCCAGCAGCCCGGACAGGGCACAGCCCCAGCATTTT. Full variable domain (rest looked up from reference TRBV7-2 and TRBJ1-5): GAGVSQSPSNKVTEKGKDVELRCDPISGHTALYWYRQSLGQGLEFLIYFQGNSAPDKSGLPSDRFSAERTGGSVSTLTIQRTQQEDSAVYLCASSPDRAQPQHFGDGTRLSIL.